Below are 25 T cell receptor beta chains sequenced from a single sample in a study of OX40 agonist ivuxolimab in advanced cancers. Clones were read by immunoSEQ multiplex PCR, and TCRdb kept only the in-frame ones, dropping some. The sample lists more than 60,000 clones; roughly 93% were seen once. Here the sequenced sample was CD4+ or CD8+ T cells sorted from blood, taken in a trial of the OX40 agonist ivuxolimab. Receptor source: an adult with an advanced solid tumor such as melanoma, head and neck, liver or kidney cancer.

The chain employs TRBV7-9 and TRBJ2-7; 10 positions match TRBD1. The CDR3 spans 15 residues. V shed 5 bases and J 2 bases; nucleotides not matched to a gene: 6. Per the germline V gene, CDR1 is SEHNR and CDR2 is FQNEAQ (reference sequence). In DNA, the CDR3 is TGTGCCAGCAGCCCCGGGACAGGGGTGACCTACGAGCAGTACTTC. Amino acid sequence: CASSPGTGVTYEQYF.

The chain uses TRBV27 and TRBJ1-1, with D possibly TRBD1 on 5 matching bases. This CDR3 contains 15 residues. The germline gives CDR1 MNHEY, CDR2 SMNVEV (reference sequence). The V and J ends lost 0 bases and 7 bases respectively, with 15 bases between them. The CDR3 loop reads CASSLSGPRPIEAFF. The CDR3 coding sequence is TGTGCCAGCAGTTTATCGGGACCCAGACCGATTGAAGCTTTCTTT.

As DNA, the CDR3 is TGTGCCAGCAGTTTTGTGGAGTTAACCCCGGGGGAGCAGTACTTC. It codes for CASSFVELTPGEQYF. The chain has TRBV28 and TRBJ2-7; tentative D call: TRBD2 (5 bases). Germline CDR1 is MDHEN and CDR2 is SYDVKM. The CDR3 runs 15 residues. V lost 3 bases to trimming and J lost 7 bases, with 19 bases between them.

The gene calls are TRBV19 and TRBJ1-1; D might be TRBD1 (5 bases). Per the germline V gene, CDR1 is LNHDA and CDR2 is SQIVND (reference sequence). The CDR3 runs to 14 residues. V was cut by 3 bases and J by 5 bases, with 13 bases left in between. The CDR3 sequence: CASSISSGQTEAFF. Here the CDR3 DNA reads TGTGCCAGTAGTATCTCGTCAGGGCAAACTGAAGCTTTCTTT.

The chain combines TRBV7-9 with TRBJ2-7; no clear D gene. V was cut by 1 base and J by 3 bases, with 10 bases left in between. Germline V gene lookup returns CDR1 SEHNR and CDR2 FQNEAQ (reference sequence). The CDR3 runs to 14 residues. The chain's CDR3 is CASSLVSDFYEQYF. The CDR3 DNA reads TGTGCCAGCAGCTTAGTATCTGACTTCTACGAGCAGTACTTC.

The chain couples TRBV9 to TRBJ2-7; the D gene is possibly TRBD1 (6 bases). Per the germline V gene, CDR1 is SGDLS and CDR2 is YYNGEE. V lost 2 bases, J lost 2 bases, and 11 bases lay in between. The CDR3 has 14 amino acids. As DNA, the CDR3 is TGTGCCAGCAGCGTGGGCACAGGGCCCTACGAGCAGTACTTC. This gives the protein CASSVGTGPYEQYF.

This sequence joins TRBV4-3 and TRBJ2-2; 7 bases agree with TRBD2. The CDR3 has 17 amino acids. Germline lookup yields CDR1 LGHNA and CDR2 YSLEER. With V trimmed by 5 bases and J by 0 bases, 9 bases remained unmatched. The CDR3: CASSAGGGLANTGELFF. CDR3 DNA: TGCGCCAGCAGCGCTGGCGGCGGACTAGCGAACACCGGGGAGCTGTTTTTT.

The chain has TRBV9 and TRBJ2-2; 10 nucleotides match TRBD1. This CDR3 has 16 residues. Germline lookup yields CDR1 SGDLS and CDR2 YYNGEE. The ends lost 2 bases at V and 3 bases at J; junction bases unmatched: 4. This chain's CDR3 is CASSVRDRGYTGELFF. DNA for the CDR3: TGTGCCAGCAGCGTCCGGGACAGGGGCTACACCGGGGAGCTGTTTTTT.

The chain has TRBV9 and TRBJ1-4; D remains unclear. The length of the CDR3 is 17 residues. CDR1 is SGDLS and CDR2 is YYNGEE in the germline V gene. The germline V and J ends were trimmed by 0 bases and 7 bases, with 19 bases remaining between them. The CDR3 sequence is CASSVVGVRRNFEKLFF. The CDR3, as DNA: TGTGCCAGCAGCGTAGTTGGGGTTCGGCGTAATTTTGAAAAACTGTTTTTT.

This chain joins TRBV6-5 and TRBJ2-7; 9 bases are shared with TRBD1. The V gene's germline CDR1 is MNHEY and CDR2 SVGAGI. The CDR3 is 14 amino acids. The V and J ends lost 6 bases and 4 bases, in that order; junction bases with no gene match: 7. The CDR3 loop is CASSPGTGKYEQYF. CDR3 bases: TGTGCCAGCAGCCCCGGGACAGGGAAATACGAGCAGTACTTC.

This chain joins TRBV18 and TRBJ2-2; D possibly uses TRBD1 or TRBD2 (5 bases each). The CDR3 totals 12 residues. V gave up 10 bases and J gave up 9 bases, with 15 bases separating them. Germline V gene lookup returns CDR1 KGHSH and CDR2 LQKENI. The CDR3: CATEPGARELFF. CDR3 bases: TGTGCCACCGAACCCGGGGCGCGGGAGCTGTTTTTT.

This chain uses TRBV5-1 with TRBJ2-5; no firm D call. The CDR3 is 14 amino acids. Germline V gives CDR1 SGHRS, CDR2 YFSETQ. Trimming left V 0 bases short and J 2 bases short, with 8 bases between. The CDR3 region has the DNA TGCGCCAGCAGCTTGGTGGCAGAACAAGAGACCCAGTACTTC. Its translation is CASSLVAEQETQYF.

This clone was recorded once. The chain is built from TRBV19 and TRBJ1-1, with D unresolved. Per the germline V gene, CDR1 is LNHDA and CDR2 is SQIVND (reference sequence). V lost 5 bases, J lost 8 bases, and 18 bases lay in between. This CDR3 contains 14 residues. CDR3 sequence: CASSYLFSEPEAFF. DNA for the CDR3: TGTGCCAGTAGTTATCTATTCTCCGAACCAGAAGCTTTCTTT. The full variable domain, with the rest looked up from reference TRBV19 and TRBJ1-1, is DGGITQSPKYLFRKEGQNVTLSCEQNLNHDAMYWYRQDPGQGLRLIYYSQIVNDFQKGDIAEGYSVSREKKESFPLTVTSAQKNPTAFYLCASSYLFSEPEAFFGQGTRLTVV.

In DNA form, the CDR3 reads TGTGCCAGCAGTGGCGACAGGTACGGCACTGAAGCTTTCTTT. Translated, it gives CASSGDRYGTEAFF. V usage is TRBV6-1 and J usage is TRBJ1-1; the D gene is possibly TRBD1 (6 bases). Trimming stripped 4 bases from V and 4 bases from J, with 13 bases between. CDR1 is MNHNS and CDR2 is SASEGT in the germline V gene. The CDR3 contains 14 residues.

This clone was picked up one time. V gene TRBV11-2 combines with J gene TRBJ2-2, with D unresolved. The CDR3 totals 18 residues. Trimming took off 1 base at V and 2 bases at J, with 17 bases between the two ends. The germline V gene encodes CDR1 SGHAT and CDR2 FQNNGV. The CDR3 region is CASSLVVITNPNTGELFF. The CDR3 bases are TGTGCCAGCAGCTTAGTCGTAATAACTAATCCAAACACCGGGGAGCTGTTTTTT.

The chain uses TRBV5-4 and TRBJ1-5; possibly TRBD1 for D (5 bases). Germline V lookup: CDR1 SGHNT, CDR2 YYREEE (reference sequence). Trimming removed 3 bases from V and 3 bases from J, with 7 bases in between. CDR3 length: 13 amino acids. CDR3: CASSSGFNQPQHF. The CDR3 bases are TGTGCCAGCAGCTCAGGGTTCAATCAGCCCCAGCATTTT.

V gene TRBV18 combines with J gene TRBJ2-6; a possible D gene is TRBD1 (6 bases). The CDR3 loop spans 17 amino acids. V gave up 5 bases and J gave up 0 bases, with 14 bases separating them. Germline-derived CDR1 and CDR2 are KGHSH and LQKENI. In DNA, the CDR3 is TGTGCCAGCTCATACCGGGACACGCACTCTGGGGCCAACGTCCTGACTTTC. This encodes CASSYRDTHSGANVLTF. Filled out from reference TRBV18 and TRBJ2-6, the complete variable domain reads NAGVMQNPRHLVRRRGQEARLRCSPMKGHSHVYWYRQLPEEGLKFMVYLQKENIIDESGMPKERFSAEFPKEGPSILRIQQVVRGDSAAYFCASSYRDTHSGANVLTFGAGSRLTVL.

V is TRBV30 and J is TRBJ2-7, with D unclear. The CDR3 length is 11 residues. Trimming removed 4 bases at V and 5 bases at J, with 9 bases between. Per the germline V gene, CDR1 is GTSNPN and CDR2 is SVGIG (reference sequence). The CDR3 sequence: CAWIGVNEQYF. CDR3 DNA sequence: TGTGCCTGGATTGGAGTAAACGAGCAGTACTTC. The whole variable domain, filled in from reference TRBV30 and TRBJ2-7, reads SQTIHQWPATLVQPVGSPLSLECTVEGTSNPNLYWYRQAAGRGLQLLFYSVGIGQISSEVPQNLSASRPQDRQFILSSKKLLLSDSGFYLCAWIGVNEQYFGPGTRLTVT.

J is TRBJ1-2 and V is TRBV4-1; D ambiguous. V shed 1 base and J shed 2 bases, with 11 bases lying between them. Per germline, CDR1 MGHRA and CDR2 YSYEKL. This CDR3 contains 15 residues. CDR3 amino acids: CASSQVKGANYGYTF. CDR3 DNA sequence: TGCGCCAGCAGCCAAGTCAAGGGCGCCAACTATGGCTACACCTTC.

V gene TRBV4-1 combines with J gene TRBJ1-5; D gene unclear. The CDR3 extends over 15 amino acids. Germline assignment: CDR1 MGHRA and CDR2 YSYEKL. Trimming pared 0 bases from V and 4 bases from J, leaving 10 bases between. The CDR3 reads CASSQDGQVNQPQHF. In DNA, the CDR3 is TGCGCCAGCAGCCAAGACGGTCAAGTAAATCAGCCCCAGCATTTT.

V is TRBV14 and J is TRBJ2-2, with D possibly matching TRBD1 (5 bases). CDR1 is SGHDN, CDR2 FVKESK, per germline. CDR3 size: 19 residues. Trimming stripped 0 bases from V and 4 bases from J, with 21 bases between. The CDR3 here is CASSQDSSFVTGLTGELFF. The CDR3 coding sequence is TGTGCCAGCAGCCAAGATTCGAGCTTTGTCACAGGCCTCACCGGGGAGCTGTTTTTT.

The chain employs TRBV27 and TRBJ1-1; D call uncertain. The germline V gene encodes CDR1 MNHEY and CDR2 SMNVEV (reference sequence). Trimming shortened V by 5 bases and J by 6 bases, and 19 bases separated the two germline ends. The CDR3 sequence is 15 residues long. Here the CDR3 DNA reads TGTGCCAGCAGTAGGAGGGCGTCGGTCAAGCCTGAAGCTTTCTTT. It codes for CASSRRASVKPEAFF.

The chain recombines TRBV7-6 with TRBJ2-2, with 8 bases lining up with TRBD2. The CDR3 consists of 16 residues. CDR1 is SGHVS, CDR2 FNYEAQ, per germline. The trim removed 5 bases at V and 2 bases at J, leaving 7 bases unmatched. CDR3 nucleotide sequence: TGTGCCAGCAGCCCACGGACTAGCCCAAACACCGGGGAGCTGTTTTTT. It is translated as CASSPRTSPNTGELFF.

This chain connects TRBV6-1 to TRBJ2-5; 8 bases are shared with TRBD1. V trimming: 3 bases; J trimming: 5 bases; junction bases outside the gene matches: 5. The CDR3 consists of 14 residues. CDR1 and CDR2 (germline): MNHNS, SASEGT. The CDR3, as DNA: TGTGCCAGCAGTGAGGACAGGGATCAGGAGACCCAGTACTTC. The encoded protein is CASSEDRDQETQYF.

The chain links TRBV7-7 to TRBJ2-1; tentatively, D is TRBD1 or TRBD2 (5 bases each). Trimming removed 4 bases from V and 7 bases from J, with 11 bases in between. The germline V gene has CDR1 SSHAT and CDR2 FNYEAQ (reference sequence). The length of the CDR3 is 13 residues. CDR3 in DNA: TGTGCCAGCAGCTCCGGGGCAGGGAATGAGCAGTTCTTC. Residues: CASSSGAGNEQFF.